This T cell receptor beta chain was sequenced during a study of blood T cell repertoires in COVID-19. Study context: PBMCs, B-cell-depleted T cells, or T cells provided the cDNA or gDNA that made up the material.

The assay was immunoSEQ multiplex PCR, and TCRdb's table has in-frame clones only and misses some. The repertoire holds about 320,000 clones, with 85% as singletons. Trimming removed 2 bases at V and 7 bases at J, with 14 bases between. The CDR3 runs 13 residues. Germline V gene data show CDR1 as GTSNPN and CDR2 as SVGIG (reference sequence). The cohort comprised adults aged 18 to 89 years residing in around 25 US areas. Cohort allocation depended upon clinical history that participants reported. It was within 2 weeks before study entry that exposed participants met a COVID-19 case. The specimen was PBMCs or T cells enriched from blood (not recorded which). The gene calls are TRBV30 and TRBJ1-2; unclear D gene. This TCR derives from a woman aged 25 to 39 who had been exposed to COVID-19. In DNA, the CDR3 is TGTGCCTGGAGTTACGGAAGGGAGGGTGGCTACACCTTC. Translating gives CAWSYGREGGYTF.